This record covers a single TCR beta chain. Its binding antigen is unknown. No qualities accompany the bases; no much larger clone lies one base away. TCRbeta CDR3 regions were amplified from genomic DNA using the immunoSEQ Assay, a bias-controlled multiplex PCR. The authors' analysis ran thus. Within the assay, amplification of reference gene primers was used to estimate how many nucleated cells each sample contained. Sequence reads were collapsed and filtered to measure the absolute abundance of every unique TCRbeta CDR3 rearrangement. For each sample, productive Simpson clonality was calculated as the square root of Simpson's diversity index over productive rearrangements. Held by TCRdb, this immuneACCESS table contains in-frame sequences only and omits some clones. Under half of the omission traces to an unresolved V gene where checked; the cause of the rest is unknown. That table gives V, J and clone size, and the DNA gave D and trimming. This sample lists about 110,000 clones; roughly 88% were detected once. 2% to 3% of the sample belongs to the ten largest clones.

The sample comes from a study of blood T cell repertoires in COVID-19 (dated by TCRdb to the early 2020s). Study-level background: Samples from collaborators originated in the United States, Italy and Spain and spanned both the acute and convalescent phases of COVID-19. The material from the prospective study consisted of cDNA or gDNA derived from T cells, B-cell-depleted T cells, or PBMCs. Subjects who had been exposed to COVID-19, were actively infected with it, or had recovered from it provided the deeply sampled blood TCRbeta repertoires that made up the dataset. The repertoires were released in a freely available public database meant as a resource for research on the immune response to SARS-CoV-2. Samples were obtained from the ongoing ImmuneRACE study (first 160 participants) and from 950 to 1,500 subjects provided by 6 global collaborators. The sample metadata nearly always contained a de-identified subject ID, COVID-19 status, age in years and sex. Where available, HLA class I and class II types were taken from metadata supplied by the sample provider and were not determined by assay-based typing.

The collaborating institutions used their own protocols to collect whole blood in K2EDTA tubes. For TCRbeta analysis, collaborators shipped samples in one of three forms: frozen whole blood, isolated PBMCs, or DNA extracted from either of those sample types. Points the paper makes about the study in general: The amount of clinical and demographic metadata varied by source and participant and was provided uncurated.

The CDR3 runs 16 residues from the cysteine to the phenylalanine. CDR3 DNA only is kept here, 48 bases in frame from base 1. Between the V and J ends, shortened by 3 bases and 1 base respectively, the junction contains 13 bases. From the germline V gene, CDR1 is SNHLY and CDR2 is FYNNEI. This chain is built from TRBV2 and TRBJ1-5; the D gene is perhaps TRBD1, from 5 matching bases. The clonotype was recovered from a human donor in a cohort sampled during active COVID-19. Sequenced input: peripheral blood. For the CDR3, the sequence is CASSDVRASSNQPQHF. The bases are TGTGCCAGCAGTGATGTCAGGGCCTCAAGCAATCAGCCCCAGCATTTT.